This is a list of T cell receptor beta chains from one sample in a study of shared clonotypes between healthy human individuals. Some clones are missing from TCRdb's copy, which holds only in-frame ones; the method was immunoSEQ multiplex PCR. The sample lists 600,000 to 750,000 clones, about 90% occurring once. The sequenced sample was memory CD8+ T cells from PBMCs. The receptors originated from a man aged 18 to 30 in good health. Some clones in this sample may be carry-over from other donors' samples. Each CDR3 is given with its conserved first and last residue. The order of the fields is clone size, V gene, D gene, J gene, CDR3 DNA, CDR3 protein. D genes are given only for firm matches. A row's size may be missing; if present it is once, few, many or a size class.

.	TRBV27	TRBD1	TRBJ1-1	TGTGCCAGCAGTCGCCTCGGGACAGAAGGCGAAGCTTTCTTT	CASSRLGTEGEAFF
.	TRBV11-2	.	TRBJ1-1	TGTGCCAGCAGCTTAGTTGCGAGTTTAGTTTTT	CASSLVASLVF
.	TRBV7-3	.	TRBJ2-2	TGTGCCAGCAGCTTCGGCTCGCACACCGGGGAGCTGTTTTTT	CASSFGSHTGELFF
.	TRBV7-3	.	TRBJ2-6	TGTGCCAGCAGCTCTCACCTTAGCCCGACCTCTGGGGCCAACGTCCTGACTTTC	CASSSHLSPTSGANVLTF
.	TRBV9	.	TRBJ2-7	TGTGCCAGCAGCGTAGCTTACAGCGGGCCTGGCGAGCAGTACTTC	CASSVAYSGPGEQYF
.	TRBV4-1	.	TRBJ2-7	TGCGCCAGCAGCATACTCAGAAAAAGTGCCTACGAGCAGTACTTC	CASSILRKSAYEQYF
.	TRBV5-1	.	TRBJ2-1	TGCGCCAGCAGCTTTGGGGGAGGCGAGCAGTTCTTC	CASSFGGGEQFF
.	TRBV7-6	.	TRBJ2-7	TGTGCCAGCAGCCCACTGCCGGGGAGCCCCTACGAGCAGTACTTC	CASSPLPGSPYEQYF
.	TRBV13	TRBD1	TRBJ2-5	TGTGCCAGCAGCTCCCAAGGACAGGATCTCGGAACCCAGTACTTC	CASSSQGQDLGTQYF
.	TRBV4-2	TRBD1	TRBJ2-2	TGTGCCAGCAGCCAATACATACAGGGGGTAGGGGACACCGGGGAGCTGTTTTTT	CASSQYIQGVGDTGELFF
once	TRBV4-3	TRBD1	TRBJ1-5	TGCGCCAGCAGCCAAGACAGGGGGGATCAGCCCCAGCATTTT	CASSQDRGDQPQHF
.	TRBV9	.	TRBJ1-2	TGTGCCAGCAGCGTAGCGGGGGCGCCGAGTGGCTACACCTTC	CASSVAGAPSGYTF
.	TRBV7-2	TRBD1	TRBJ1-1	TGTGCCAGCAGCTTACGGGGTCAGGGGGTATTTGGGGACACTGAAGCTTTCTTT	CASSLRGQGVFGDTEAFF
.	TRBV10-3	.	TRBJ2-6	TGTGCCATCAGGGCTGATAGATCTGGGGCCAACGTCCTGACTTTC	CAIRADRSGANVLTF
.	TRBV2	.	TRBJ2-7	TGTGCCAGCAGCGAGACAGTACCAATCTACGAGCAGTACTTC	CASSETVPIYEQYF
.	TRBV7-9	TRBD1	TRBJ2-7	TGTGCCAGCAGCCCACCAACCCGGGACAGAAAGTACTTC	CASSPPTRDRKYF
few	TRBV10-3	.	TRBJ1-1	TGTGCCATCAGCCCGGGCACTGAAGCTTTCTTT	CAISPGTEAFF